The 13 T cell receptor beta chains below were found in one sample sequenced in a study of regulatory T cells in long-lasting Graves disease. Combining iRepertoire HTBI primers with Arm-PCR of CDR3 regions, the authors built TCR beta libraries. TCRdb analysed the multiplex PCR reads with MiXCR anew, one entry per CDR3 protein. The sample comprises around 300,000 distinct CDR3 sequences, roughly a fifth of which are singletons, and 56% rests with the top ten. Time point meaning: persistent/refractory GD, antithyroid drugs over 5 years with positive TRAb. Making the TCR library involved RNA that had been extracted from PBMCs. Source: peripheral blood mononuclear cells (PBMCs), taken when the disease was refractory, from a patient treated with antithyroid drugs. The receptors were gathered from a female donor with Graves disease.

The chain has TRBV27 and TRBJ1-2; 8 nucleotides agree with TRBD1. Trimming cost V 6 bases and J 2 bases; bases outside gene matches: 5. Per the germline V gene, CDR1 is MNHEY and CDR2 is SMNVEV (reference sequence). The CDR3 is made up of 14 amino acids. The CDR3: CASSARDRNYGYTF. In DNA form, the CDR3 reads TGTGCCAGCAGCGCAAGGGACAGGAACTATGGCTACACCTTC.

This clonotype has more than one count but fewer than ten. J is TRBJ2-5 and V is TRBV7-2; D gene uncertain. There are 13 residues in the CDR3. Germline loops: CDR1 SGHTA, CDR2 FQGNSA. The ends were cut back, 5 bases at V and 4 bases at J, with 11 bases in the middle. CDR3 residues: CASSPGLRETQYF. CDR3 bases: TGTGCCAGCAGCCCCGGTCTACGAGAGACCCAGTACTTC.

The chain is built from TRBV20-1 and TRBJ2-7; no clear D. The CDR3 is 13 residues long. The germline V gene encodes CDR1 DFQATT and CDR2 SNEGSKA (reference sequence). The V gene lost 3 bases and the J gene lost 3 bases, with 12 bases spanning the gap. CDR3 amino acids: CSASPSNFYEQYF. CDR3 in DNA: TGCAGTGCTAGCCCCTCTAATTTCTACGAGCAGTACTTC.

This clonotype was detected ten times or more. The chain carries TRBV12-3 or TRBV12-4 and TRBJ1-6; the match to TRBD1 covers 7 bases. The CDR3 loop spans 14 amino acids. The junction had 7 bases not matched to a gene; V was cut back by 5 bases and J by 9 bases. The CDR3 loop is CASSRQGVGSPLHF. CDR3 sequence (DNA): TGTGCCAGCAGTCGACAGGGAGTTGGTTCACCCCTCCACTTT.

A single count supports this clonotype. The CDR3 reads CASSLKQGGETQYF. The CDR3 DNA reads TGTGCCAGCAGCTTGAAACAGGGGGGGGAGACCCAGTACTTC. The chain has TRBV11-2 and TRBJ2-4, with D perhaps TRBD1 (8 bases). The end of the DNA is better explained by TRBJ2-5, so the J call may be wrong. The V gene's germline CDR1 is SGHAT and CDR2 FQNNGV. The CDR3 is 14 residues long.

In the case of this clonotype: At one end, the junction sequence differs from germline, possibly due to a read error. The chain combines TRBV6-1 with TRBJ1-4; tentative D call: TRBD1 (5 bases). This CDR3 contains 13 residues. Germline-derived CDR1 and CDR2 are MNHNS and SASEGT. CDR3 nucleotide sequence: TGTGCCAACCCAGGGTCTGGGAATGAAAAACTATTTTTT. Amino acids: CANPGSGNEKLFF.

The V and J genes are TRBV6-1 and TRBJ1-5, with 8 positions matching TRBD1. Germline CDR1 MNHNS, CDR2 SASEGT. The CDR3 sequence is 14 residues long. Losses at the gene ends were 6 bases for V and 4 bases for J; bases not matched to a gene: 5. In DNA form, the CDR3 reads TGTGCCAGCAGCAACGACAGGGGTAATCAGCCCCAGCATTTT. It yields the protein CASSNDRGNQPQHF.

CDR3 region: CASSSTLASGNTIYF. For the CDR3, the DNA is TGCGCCAGCAGCTCAACTTTAGCTTCTGGAAACACCATATATTTT. The chain employs TRBV5-1 and TRBJ1-3; D gene unclear. Germline values: CDR1 SGHRS, CDR2 YFSETQ. The CDR3 runs to 15 residues. Trimming took 3 bases from V and 1 from J, leaving 11 bases between them.

There are many counts of this clonotype. The gene calls are TRBV6-1 and TRBJ1-1, with D perhaps matching TRBD1 (5 bases). Per the germline V gene, CDR1 is MNHNS and CDR2 is SASEGT. The CDR3 is 14 residues long. V was pared by 6 bases and J by 1 base, with 12 bases between. Here the CDR3 DNA reads TGTGCCAGCAGGCCGGGACGCTCGAACACTGAAGCTTTCTTT. Its translation is CASRPGRSNTEAFF.

This clonotype turned up a few times. The CDR3 DNA follows: TGTGCCACCAGCAGGGACAGGGAGTGGCAAGAGACCCAGTACTTC. Protein sequence: CATSRDREWQETQYF. This chain joins TRBV15 and TRBJ2-5; 8 bases align to TRBD1. In germline, CDR1 is LNHNV, CDR2 YYDKDF (reference sequence). Germline trimming cut 3 bases from V and 2 bases from J; bases unmatched to any gene: 5. This CDR3 spans 15 amino acids.

This clonotype was found once. The chain employs TRBV15 and TRBJ1-2; 7 nucleotides line up with TRBD1. The CDR3 has 16 residues. V was pared by 0 bases and J by 6 bases, with 10 bases of the junction left unmatched. Looked up from germline, CDR1 is LNHNV and CDR2 is YYDKDF (reference sequence). The chain's CDR3 is CATSRDHLRGSNGYTF. CDR3 nucleotides: TGTGCCACCAGCAGAGATCATCTCAGGGGGAGTAATGGCTACACCTTC. Full variable domain (remainder filled in from reference TRBV15 and TRBJ1-2): DAMVIQNPRYQVTQFGKPVTLSCSQTLNHNVMYWYQQKSSQAPKLLFHYYDKDFNNEADTPDNFQSRRPNTSFCFLDIRSPGLGDTAMYLCATSRDHLRGSNGYTFGSGTRLTVV.

The chain combines TRBV6-2 or TRBV6-3 with TRBJ1-2, with 9 bases lining up with TRBD1. CDR1 is MNHEY, CDR2 SVGEGT, per germline. The CDR3 has 12 amino acids. Trimming at V came to 7 bases and at J to 8 bases, leaving 5 bases not matched to a gene. As DNA, the CDR3 is TGTGCCAGCAAGGGACAGGGAGACGGCTACACCTTC. Amino acid sequence: CASKGQGDGYTF.

A few counts support this clonotype. The chain joins TRBV6-9 to TRBJ1-1; possibly TRBD1 for D (6 bases). The germline V gene has CDR1 MNHGY and CDR2 SVAAGI. V shed 2 bases and J shed 0 bases, with 7 bases lying between them. The CDR3 loop spans 14 amino acids. CDR3 sequence: CASSYRGVNTEAFF. CDR3 DNA sequence: TGTGCCAGCAGTTATAGGGGGGTGAACACTGAAGCTTTCTTT.